This T cell receptor (beta chain) came from a study of T cell clones after liver transplantation. Overall study: A pre-transplant mixed lymphocyte reaction with TCRbeta sequencing defined graft-donor-reactive clones followed in post-transplant blood. Study-wide points: Small, mixed patient groups and varying post-transplant times limit these conclusions.

Germline V CDR1 and CDR2: KGHSH, LQKENI. The CDR3 sequence is 14 residues long. With 6 bases clipped from V and 8 bases from J, the junction kept 12 bases outside the gene matches. Generated by immunoSEQ multiplex PCR, the TCRdb table keeps only in-frame clones and is missing some. Of around 21,000 clones in the sample, around 93% were seen once. Concerning this clone: What it recognizes is unknown.

Unstimulated PBMCs were sorted into CD3+CD4+ and CD3+CD8+ populations. This receptor was obtained from a human patient who received a liver transplant. The graft donor may be the source of some T cells. The sample was CD8+ T cells from blood, taken about 25 months after liver transplant. This chain connects TRBV18 to TRBJ1-1; 7 bases map to TRBD1. CDR3 DNA sequence: TGTGCCAGCTCCCCCGGTGGGGGACAGAGAGAAGCTTTCTTT. Its protein is CASSPGGGQREAFF.